This T cell receptor (beta chain) was identified in a study of blood T cells in healthy people across ages. Findings of the study overall: TCR beta diversity tracked closely with naive T cell percentage.

Trimming removed 6 bases from V and 9 bases from J, with 12 bases in between. Germline V gives CDR1 ENHRY, CDR2 SYGVKD. The CDR3 consists of 12 residues. Researchers collected approximately 9.9 milliliters of peripheral blood from every single donor. PBMCs, at least 7 million per sample, were isolated. This clonotype showed up just once. Its antigen is currently unknown. PCR was performed a second time for roughly 7 to 11 cycles using a sample-barcoded 5' primer and a J-beta primer mix. With 12 random nucleotides, a template-switch adaptor tagged each individual cDNA molecule. TCRdb analysed the 5' RACE reads with MiXCR anew, one entry per CDR3 protein. The sample holds about 1 million distinct CDR3 sequences, 45% seen once.

This chain joins TRBV10-3 and TRBJ2-1, with D possibly being TRBD2 (5 bases). Sequences were obtained from blood. This sequence was found in a woman aged 60-70 years in good health. The CDR3 DNA sequence: TGTGCCATCAGGCGAGGGTCGAGTGAGCAGTTCTTC. Protein product: CAIRRGSSEQFF.